The clone carrying this T cell receptor (beta chain) was seen a handful of times. Its antigen remains unidentified. TCRdb fed the RT-PCR reads into MiXCR, producing one record per CDR3 protein. The table records 600,000 to 850,000 distinct CDR3 sequences, around 13% of them present only once. This sample was taken from a study of response to subunit inactivated influenza vaccine. Notes on the study in general: Few additional T cells are recruited per seasonal influenza vaccination, authors suggested.

From germline, CDR1 is DFQATT and CDR2 SNEGSKA (reference sequence). The CDR3 sequence is 14 residues long. Deletions cut 5 bases from V and 3 bases from J, with 17 bases between. This chain links TRBV20-1 with TRBJ2-7, with a possible D match to TRBD2 (7 bases). The specimen was PBMCs from blood, collected 14 to 15 days before vaccination. The clonotype was recovered from a man in his fifties or sixties who received an inactivated influenza vaccine. The DNA for the CDR3 is TGCAGTGCTGGGCGGGGGCCCGAGGGCTACGAGCAGTACTTC. Its translation: CSAGRGPEGYEQYF.